These 11 T cell receptor beta chains share one sample of origin, sequenced in a study of CD8 T cells in Susac syndrome. With random hexamers, reverse transcription was performed on about 0.5 to 1 ug of RNA. TCRdb processed the immunoSEQ multiplex PCR reads anew with MiXCR; each CDR3 protein has one entry. Among 180,000 or so distinct CDR3 sequences, roughly 94% were seen once, and the ten largest hold 0.08% to 0.11%. Sequenced material: CD4+ T cells from PBMCs. All receptors come from a human donor in good health.

The V and J genes are TRBV29-1 and TRBJ2-1; no clear D gene. CDR1 is SQVTM, CDR2 ANQGSEA, per germline. Trimming pared 2 bases from V and 4 bases from J, leaving 6 bases between. This CDR3 has 12 amino acids. CDR3 nucleotide sequence: TGCAGCGTTGAACAGACGTACAATGAGCAGTTCTTC. Translated: CSVEQTYNEQFF.

The genes are TRBV28 and TRBJ2-7; D unresolved. The CDR3 loop spans 13 amino acids. Between the trimmed V and J ends, which lost 5 bases and 3 bases, there was a span of 11 bases. Germline CDR1 reads MDHEN; CDR2 reads SYDVKM. CDR3 DNA: TGTGCCAGCAGTCTCTTGGGTTTCTACGAGCAGTACTTC. Translated, it gives CASSLLGFYEQYF.

V and J are TRBV23-1 and TRBJ1-5; TRBD1 might be the D (6 bases). TRBV23-1 is classed as an ORF, of uncertain function. The CDR3 sequence is 19 residues long. The V and J ends lost 0 bases and 4 bases respectively, with 22 bases between them. CDR3 amino acids: CASSQSERPGHLPNQPQHF. In nucleotides, the CDR3 is TGCGCCAGCAGTCAATCGGAACGACCGGGACACCTTCCGAATCAGCCCCAGCATTTT.

The chain recombines TRBV7-9 with TRBJ2-7, with 7 positions matching TRBD2. Trimming at V came to 8 bases and at J to 5 bases, leaving 9 bases not matched to a gene. In germline, CDR1 is SEHNR, CDR2 FQNEAQ (reference sequence). The CDR3 totals 13 residues. CDR3 amino acids: CASGGRGDDEQYF. The DNA of the CDR3 is TGTGCCAGCGGGGGGAGGGGCGACGACGAGCAGTACTTC.

The chain employs TRBV7-3 and TRBJ2-1; D unresolved. Germline-derived CDR1 and CDR2 are SGHTA and FQGTGA. The CDR3 is 14 residues long. The germline V and J ends were trimmed by 5 bases and 0 bases, with 8 bases remaining between them. The CDR3 sequence: CASSPGISYNEQFF. As DNA, the CDR3 is TGTGCCAGCAGCCCCGGAATCTCCTACAATGAGCAGTTCTTC. Based on the CDR3 plus reference TRBV7-3 and TRBJ2-1, the full variable domain is GAGVSQTPSNKVTEKGKYVELRCDPISGHTALYWYRQSLGQGPEFLIYFQGTGAADDSGLPNDRFFAVRPEGSVSTLKIQRTERGDSAVYLCASSPGISYNEQFFGPGTRLTVL.

The chain has TRBV4-2 and TRBJ1-1, with 8 nucleotides matching TRBD1. The CDR3 is 14 amino acids. V lost 0 bases to trimming and J lost 5 bases; unmatched junction nucleotides: 2. The V gene's germline CDR1 is LGHNA and CDR2 YNFKEQ. The CDR3 spells CASSQDTGGTEAFF. The CDR3, as DNA: TGTGCCAGCAGCCAAGACACAGGGGGGACTGAAGCTTTCTTT.

The V call is TRBV18, the J call TRBJ2-1; 10 bases agree with TRBD2. Trimming cost V 2 bases and J 6 bases; bases outside gene matches: 4. Germline lookup yields CDR1 KGHSH and CDR2 LQKENI. CDR3 length equals 15 residues. The CDR3 coding sequence is TGTGCCAGCTCACCAGGACTAGCGGCCCCCAATGAGCAGTTCTTC. Translation gives CASSPGLAAPNEQFF. The whole variable domain, filled in from reference TRBV18 and TRBJ2-1, reads NAGVMQNPRHLVRRRGQEARLRCSPMKGHSHVYWYRQLPEEGLKFMVYLQKENIIDESGMPKERFSAEFPKEGPSILRIQQVVRGDSAAYFCASSPGLAAPNEQFFGPGTRLTVL.

This clonotype was recorded once. The chain couples TRBV4-2 to TRBJ2-7, with D possibly matching TRBD1 (6 bases). Looked up from germline, CDR1 is LGHNA and CDR2 is YNFKEQ. Trimming left V 4 bases short and J 4 bases short, with 14 bases between. The CDR3 runs 14 residues. As DNA, the CDR3 is TGTGCCAGCAGCCTGGGGGCGTCAAAATACGAGCAGTACTTC. Translating gives CASSLGASKYEQYF.

The chain employs TRBV29-1 and TRBJ1-1, with D possibly TRBD1 on 5 matching bases. This CDR3 comprises 13 residues. The V end lost 5 bases, the J end lost 4 bases, and 14 bases lay between the germline ends. Germline V CDR1 and CDR2: SQVTM, ANQGSEA. In DNA, the CDR3 is TGCAGCGTTCCCGGGACCTCGTCCACTGAAGCTTTCTTT. Its translation is CSVPGTSSTEAFF.

This chain joins TRBV29-1 and TRBJ1-4; D unclear. There are 11 residues in the CDR3. Germline V gene data show CDR1 as SQVTM and CDR2 as ANQGSEA. Trimming took 2 bases from V and 8 from J, leaving 6 bases between them. The CDR3, as DNA: TGCAGCGTTGAATTGGGAGAAAAACTGTTTTTT. Amino acid sequence: CSVELGEKLFF.

The chain employs TRBV27 and TRBJ2-2, with D maybe TRBD1 (6 bases). This CDR3 has 16 amino acids. The V gene's germline CDR1 is MNHEY and CDR2 SMNVEV (reference sequence). The V gene lost 5 bases and the J gene lost 0 bases, with 13 bases spanning the gap. Here the CDR3 DNA reads TGTGCCAGCAGTATCTCAGGGGCCCCGAACACCGGGGAGCTGTTTTTT. This codes for CASSISGAPNTGELFF.